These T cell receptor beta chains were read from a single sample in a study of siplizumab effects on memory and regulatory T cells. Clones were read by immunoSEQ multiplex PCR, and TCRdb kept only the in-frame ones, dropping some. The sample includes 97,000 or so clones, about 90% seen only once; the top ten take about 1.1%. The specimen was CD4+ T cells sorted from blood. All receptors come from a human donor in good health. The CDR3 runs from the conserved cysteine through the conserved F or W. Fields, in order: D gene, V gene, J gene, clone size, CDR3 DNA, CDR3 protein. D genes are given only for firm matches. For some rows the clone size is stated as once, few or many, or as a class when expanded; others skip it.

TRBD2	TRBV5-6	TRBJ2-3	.	TGTGCCAGCAGCTCCCACGGGGGGGGAGATACGCAGTATTTT	CASSSHGGGDTQYF
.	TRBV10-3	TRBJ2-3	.	TGTGCCATCAGTGAACTGGGGGAGACTCCCCGGGCAGATACGCAGTATTTT	CAISELGETPRADTQYF
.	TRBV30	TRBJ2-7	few	TGTGCCTTGGGACCTTCCTCCTACGAGCAGTACTTC	CALGPSSYEQYF
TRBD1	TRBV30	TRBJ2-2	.	TGTGCCTGGAGTGTAACCGGGACAGTCCACACCGGGGAGCTGTTTTTT	CAWSVTGTVHTGELFF
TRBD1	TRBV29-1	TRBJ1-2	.	TGCAGCGTTGATCGGGACAGGGGTAGTTATGGCTACACCTTC	CSVDRDRGSYGYTF
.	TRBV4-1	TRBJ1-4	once	TGCGCCAGCAGCACGTGGGGTGAAAAACTGTTTTTT	CASSTWGEKLFF
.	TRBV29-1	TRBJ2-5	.	TGCAGCGCGGGTCCTGGGGCGCGCCAAGAGACCCAGTACTTC	CSAGPGARQETQYF
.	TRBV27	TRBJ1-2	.	TGTGCCAGCAGTTTAGCCCTTGAGAGGGCAAGTGGCTACACCTTC	CASSLALERASGYTF
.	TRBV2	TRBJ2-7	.	TGTGCCAGCAGTGAAGGACTGAGAGCCTACGAGCAGTACTTC	CASSEGLRAYEQYF
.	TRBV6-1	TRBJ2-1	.	TGTGCCAGCGTTTTTCAGGGGAGGAATGAGCAGTTCTTC	CASVFQGRNEQFF
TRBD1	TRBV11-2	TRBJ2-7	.	TGTGCCAGCAGCTCGGGACAGGGCTACGAGCAGTACTTC	CASSSGQGYEQYF
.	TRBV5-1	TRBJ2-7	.	TGCGCCAGCAGCTTTAACGCACGGTCCTACGAGCAGTACTTC	CASSFNARSYEQYF
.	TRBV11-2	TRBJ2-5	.	TGTGCCAGCAACGGCGCGGAGACCCAGTACTTC	CASNGAETQYF
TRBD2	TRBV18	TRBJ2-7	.	TGTGCCAGCTCACTGGCTCGGACGGGAGGGACAAGTTACGAGCAGTACTTC	CASSLARTGGTSYEQYF
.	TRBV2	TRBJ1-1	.	TGTGCCAGCAGTGAACGCGGCAACACTGAAGCTTTCTTT	CASSERGNTEAFF
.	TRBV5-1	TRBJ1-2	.	TGCGCCAGCAGCTTAGTAGACCATTCCTCCGACGGCTACACCTTC	CASSLVDHSSDGYTF
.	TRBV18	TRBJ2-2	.	TGTGCCAGCTCACCTCGAGAAGCCGGGGAGCTGTTTTTT	CASSPREAGELFF
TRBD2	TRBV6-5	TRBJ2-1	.	TGTGCCAGCAGTTCCGGGGGGTTTTCCTACAATGAGCAGTTCTTC	CASSSGGFSYNEQFF
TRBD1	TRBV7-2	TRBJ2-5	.	TGTGCCAGCAGACGGACAGGGCCAGAGACCCAGTACTTC	CASRRTGPETQYF
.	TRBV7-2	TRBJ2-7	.	TGTGCCAGCAGCCCCGCGACAGGCTCCTACGAGCAGTACTTC	CASSPATGSYEQYF
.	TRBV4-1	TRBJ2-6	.	TGCGCCAGCAGCCAAGGTGGAAAGGGGGGACTATCTGGGGCCAACGTCCTGACTTTC	CASSQGGKGGLSGANVLTF
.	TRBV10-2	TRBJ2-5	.	TGCGCCAGCAGTGAGCCCTACGGGCCTCGTGAGACCCAGTACTTC	CASSEPYGPRETQYF
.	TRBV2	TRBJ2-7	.	TGTGCCAGCAGTGACTTTGCCTCCTACGAGCAGTACTTC	CASSDFASYEQYF
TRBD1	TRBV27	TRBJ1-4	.	TGTGCCAGCAGTTTATCGATCAGGGGGAACGAAAAACTGTTTTTT	CASSLSIRGNEKLFF
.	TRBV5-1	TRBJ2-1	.	TGCGCCAGCAGGGAGACAGAAGGCTCCTACAATGAGCAGTTCTTC	CASRETEGSYNEQFF
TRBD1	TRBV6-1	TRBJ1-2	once	TGTGCCAGCAGACCCTGGACAGGTGGGGACTACACCTTC	CASRPWTGGDYTF
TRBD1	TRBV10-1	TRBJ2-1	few	TGCGCCAGCAGCGCGATCAGGGGGAATGAGCAGTTCTTC	CASSAIRGNEQFF
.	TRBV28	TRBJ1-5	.	TGTGCCAGCGCGGGCCAGCCCCAGCATTTT	CASAGQPQHF
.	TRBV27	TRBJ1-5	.	TGTGCCAGCAGTTCTCTACTCGGTGGAGCTCCCCAGCATTTT	CASSSLLGGAPQHF
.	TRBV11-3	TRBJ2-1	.	TGTGCCAGCAGCTTAGTACTGACAACCTCCTACAATGAGCAGTTCTTC	CASSLVLTTSYNEQFF
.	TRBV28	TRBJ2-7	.	TGTGCCAGCAGGACGGGGATAGATTACGAGCAGTACTTC	CASRTGIDYEQYF
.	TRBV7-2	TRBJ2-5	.	TGTGCCAGCAGCTTATCTGTCTCGGAGACCCAGTACTTC	CASSLSVSETQYF
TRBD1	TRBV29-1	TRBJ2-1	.	TGCAGCGTTCTCACGGACAGGGTAGGCGAGCAGTTCTTC	CSVLTDRVGEQFF
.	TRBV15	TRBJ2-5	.	TGTGCCACCAGCAGGTACCCGCGTGGCAATAAAGAGACCCAGTACTTC	CATSRYPRGNKETQYF
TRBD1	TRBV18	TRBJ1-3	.	TGTGCCAGCTCGGACAGGACAGGGGGCTCTGGAAACACCATATATTTT	CASSDRTGGSGNTIYF
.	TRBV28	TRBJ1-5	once	TGTGCCAGCAGTTTTCGATCCGGGACCAATCAGCCCCAGCATTTT	CASSFRSGTNQPQHF
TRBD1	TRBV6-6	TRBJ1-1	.	TGTGCCAGCAGTTACTCATCAGGGGGCCAGAACACTGAAGCTTTCTTT	CASSYSSGGQNTEAFF
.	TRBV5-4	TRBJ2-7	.	TGTGCCAGCAGCACTGGGACGGTTCCGAACGAGCAGTACTTC	CASSTGTVPNEQYF
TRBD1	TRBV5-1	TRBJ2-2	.	TGCGCCAGCAGCACCGGGACAGGGCGTACCGGGGAGCTGTTTTTT	CASSTGTGRTGELFF
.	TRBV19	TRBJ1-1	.	TGTGCCAGTAGTGTAAGACAGACGGGTACGAACACTGAAGCTTTCTTT	CASSVRQTGTNTEAFF
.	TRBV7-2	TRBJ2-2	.	TGTGCCAGCAGCTCTTACACCGGGGAGCTGTTTTTT	CASSSYTGELFF
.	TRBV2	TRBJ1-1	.	TGTGCCAGCATAAGTGGTCAGATCAACACTGAAGCTTTCTTT	CASISGQINTEAFF
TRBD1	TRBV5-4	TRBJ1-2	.	TGTGCCAGCGGACAGGGGAATGGCTACACCTTC	CASGQGNGYTF